This is a list of T cell receptor beta chains from one sample in a study of shared clonotypes between healthy human individuals. TCRdb's table, derived via immunoSEQ multiplex PCR, lists solely in-frame clones and lacks some. The sample records around 530,000 clones, around 78% being singletons. The sequencing input was PBMCs. The receptors come from a woman aged 40 to 50 in good health. Some clones in this sample may be carry-over from other donors' samples. The CDR3 runs from the conserved cysteine through the conserved F or W. A D gene is named only where the DNA matches it firmly. The size field is filled for only some rows; it gives once, few, many or a size class.

j_call clone_size v_call d_call cdr3_aa cdr3_nt
TRBJ1-2 NA TRBV6-1 NA CASSELGGEGGYTF TGTGCCAGCAGTGAATTGGGGGGCGAAGGTGGCTACACCTTC
TRBJ1-1 NA TRBV28 TRBD1 CASDRGYTEAFF TGTGCCAGTGACAGGGGATACACTGAAGCTTTCTTT
TRBJ2-7 NA TRBV9 NA CASSAQGEQYF TGTGCCAGCAGCGCCCAGGGCGAGCAGTACTTC
TRBJ2-7 NA TRBV7-9 TRBD2 CASSGVGLAGGVSYEQYF TGTGCCAGCAGCGGCGTCGGACTAGCGGGAGGTGTGTCCTACGAGCAGTACTTC
TRBJ2-1 NA TRBV11-3 NA CASSLASSGLYNEQFF TGTGCCAGCAGCTTAGCATCGAGCGGACTCTACAATGAGCAGTTCTTC
TRBJ1-2 NA TRBV19 NA CASAQESHYGYTF TGTGCCAGTGCACAGGAATCCCACTATGGCTACACCTTC
TRBJ2-7 NA TRBV28 TRBD2 CASSTISSGAYEQYF TGTGCCAGCAGTACTATTTCTAGCGGGGCCTACGAGCAGTACTTC
TRBJ2-3 NA TRBV7-6 TRBD1 CASSLVVVAGGADTQYF TGTGCCAGCAGCTTAGTTGTGGTGGCAGGGGGTGCAGATACGCAGTATTTT
TRBJ2-3 NA TRBV6-6 NA CASRPGTPSTDTQYF TGTGCCAGCAGACCGGGGACCCCTTCCACAGATACGCAGTATTTT
TRBJ1-1 NA TRBV15 NA CATSRAPNTEAFF TGTGCCACAAGCAGGGCGCCGAACACTGAAGCTTTCTTC
TRBJ2-5 NA TRBV14 NA CASSQVGLQETQYF TGTGCCAGCAGCCAGGTCGGGCTCCAAGAGACCCAGTACTTC
TRBJ1-1 NA TRBV20-1 NA CSAWGRTEAFF TGCAGTGCCTGGGGTCGGACTGAAGCTTTCTTT
TRBJ2-1 NA TRBV5-1 NA CASTIGRGRDNEQFF TGCGCCAGCACCATCGGGAGAGGTCGGGACAATGAGCAGTTCTTC
TRBJ2-7 NA TRBV6-5 TRBD1 CASSYTGAHYEQYF TGTGCCAGCAGTTACACAGGGGCCCACTACGAGCAGTACTTC
TRBJ1-5 NA TRBV5-1 NA CASSEGGAGQPQHF TGCGCCAGCAGCGAGGGAGGGGCAGGTCAGCCCCAGCATTTT
TRBJ1-2 NA TRBV5-8 NA CASSLARGTAGYGYTF TGTGCCAGCAGCTTGGCACGCGGGACGGCAGGCTATGGCTACACCTTC
TRBJ2-1 NA TRBV5-1 TRBD2 CASSLGTSVWNEQFF TGCGCCAGCAGCCTAGGGACTAGCGTGTGGAATGAGCAGTTCTTC
TRBJ2-2 NA TRBV28 NA CASSLTDTNTGELFF TGTGCCAGCAGTTTAACGGATACGAACACCGGGGAGCTGTTTTTT
TRBJ1-2 few TRBV2 NA CASSEVGAYGYTF TGTGCCAGCAGTGAAGTGGGTGCCTATGGCTACACCTTC
TRBJ2-7 NA TRBV28 NA CASSQSWPIRQYF TGTGCCAGCAGCCAATCTTGGCCTATCAGGCAGTACTTC
TRBJ2-1 NA TRBV27 NA CASSFSGGGSSYNEQFF TGTGCCAGCAGTTTCTCGGGGGGCGGTAGCTCCTACAATGAGCAGTTCTTC
TRBJ2-3 NA TRBV6-1 NA CASSEGGRDTDTQYF TGTGCCAGCAGTGAAGGGGGCAGGGACACAGATACGCAGTATTTT
TRBJ1-4 NA TRBV7-4 TRBD1 CASSGRWDRGSEKLFF TGTGCCAGCAGCGGCCGTTGGGACAGGGGAAGCGAAAAACTGTTTTTT
TRBJ2-5 NA TRBV29-1 NA CSVPEQVYTSQETQYF TGCAGCGTCCCGGAACAGGTTTACACCTCGCAAGAGACCCAGTACTTC
TRBJ2-3 NA TRBV6-1 TRBD2 CASRNSGISSDTQYF TGTGCCAGCAGGAATAGCGGGATCTCTTCAGATACGCAGTATTTT
TRBJ2-1 NA TRBV18 TRBD1 CASANRGSSYNEQFF TGTGCCAGCGCAAACAGGGGGAGCTCCTACAATGAGCAGTTCTTC
TRBJ2-4 NA TRBV28 NA CASSLRGGAHNIQYF TGTGCCAGCAGTTTACGTGGGGGGGCGCATAACATTCAGTACTTC
TRBJ1-1 many TRBV25-1 NA CASVPGGAGNTEAFF TGTGCCAGTGTCCCTGGGGGCGCGGGGAACACTGAAGCTTTCTTT
TRBJ1-5 NA TRBV5-6 NA CASSSRGAGSNQPQHF TGTGCCAGCAGCTCCCGAGGGGCGGGGAGCAATCAGCCCCAGCATTTT
TRBJ2-1 NA TRBV6-1 NA CASSGDRSSYNEQFF TGTGCCAGCAGTGGAGACAGGAGCTCCTACAATGAGCAGTTCTTC
TRBJ2-1 NA TRBV2 TRBD1 CASRGDRVNEQFF TGTGCCAGCAGGGGGGACAGGGTAAATGAGCAGTTCTTC
TRBJ2-3 NA TRBV18 TRBD2 CASSPGTSGNTDTQYF TGTGCCAGCTCACCCGGGACTAGCGGGAACACAGATACGCAGTATTTT
TRBJ2-3 NA TRBV25-1 NA CASRSDFSDTQYF TGTGCCAGCAGAAGTGATTTTTCAGATACGCAGTATTTT
TRBJ1-1 NA TRBV5-1 NA CASSLPGENTEAFF TGCGCCAGCAGCTTGCCTGGGGAGAACACTGAAGCTTTCTTT
TRBJ2-2 NA TRBV30 NA CAWGYYSTGELFF TGTGCCTGGGGCTACTACTCCACCGGGGAGCTGTTTTTT
TRBJ2-5 NA TRBV6-1 TRBD1 CASSAPGQGRETQYF TGTGCCAGCAGTGCACCGGGACAGGGTAGAGAGACCCAGTACTTC
TRBJ1-4 NA TRBV19 NA CASSNRIATNEKLFF TGTGCCAGTTCTAACAGGATCGCGACTAATGAAAAACTGTTTTTT
TRBJ1-1 NA TRBV7-2 NA CASSFDDPGAFF TGTGCCAGCAGCTTTGACGACCCCGGAGCTTTCTTT
TRBJ1-4 NA TRBV18 NA CASSGRAGAWDNEKLFF TGTGCCAGCTCAGGTCGGGCAGGCGCTTGGGATAATGAAAAACTGTTTTTT
TRBJ2-5 NA TRBV9 TRBD2 CASSVASGAETQYF TGTGCCAGCAGCGTAGCTAGCGGCGCAGAGACCCAGTACTTC
TRBJ1-4 NA TRBV9 TRBD1 CASSMDRGSEKLFF TGTGCCAGCAGCATGGACAGGGGGAGTGAAAAACTGTTTTTT
TRBJ2-1 few TRBV18 TRBD1 CASSPQGQPGDEQFF TGTGCCAGCTCACCTCAGGGACAGCCCGGGGATGAGCAGTTCTTC
TRBJ2-3 NA TRBV6-4 NA CASSAPGDTQYF TGTGCCAGCAGTGCTCCTGGGGATACGCAGTATTTT
TRBJ1-5 NA TRBV29-1 TRBD1 CSVGTGKEQPQHF TGCAGCGTTGGGACAGGAAAAGAGCAGCCCCAGCATTTT
TRBJ1-2 NA TRBV29-1 TRBD1 CSGMTGVGYGYTF TGCAGCGGGATGACAGGGGTAGGGTATGGCTACACCTTC
TRBJ1-3 NA TRBV11-2 NA CASSPGGALSGNTIYF TGTGCCAGCAGCCCTGGCGGGGCCCTCTCTGGAAACACCATATATTTT
TRBJ2-4 many TRBV2 NA CASSVEANGENIQYF TGTGCCAGCAGTGTTGAGGCGAACGGGGAAAACATTCAGTACTTC
TRBJ2-5 NA TRBV5-1 NA CASSLAGAVQETQYF TGCGCCAGCAGCTTGGCCGGGGCAGTACAAGAGACCCAGTACTTC
TRBJ1-4 NA TRBV2 NA CASSDGVSANEKLFF TGTGCCAGCAGTGACGGGGTTTCGGCCAATGAAAAACTGTTTTTT
TRBJ1-1 NA TRBV5-1 NA CASSLDGLNTEAFF TGCGCCAGCAGCTTGGATGGTTTGAACACTGAAGCTTTCTTT
TRBJ2-7 NA TRBV5-8 NA CASSAVGGGSLYF NA
TRBJ2-1 NA TRBV9 TRBD2 CASSRGSGSYEQFF TGTGCCAGCAGCCGGGGTAGCGGGAGTTATGAGCAGTTCTTC
TRBJ2-3 NA TRBV5-1 TRBD2 CASSLLPGGTDTQYF TGCGCCAGCAGCTTGCTTCCCGGGGGGACAGATACGCAGTATTTT
TRBJ1-2 NA TRBV28 NA CASRVGGSGYTF TGTGCCAGCAGGGTCGGGGGGTCCGGCTACACCTTC
TRBJ1-3 once TRBV28 NA CASSLRFRVKDTIYF TGTGCCAGCAGTTTAAGGTTCAGGGTAAAGGACACCATATATTTT
TRBJ2-3 NA TRBV11-3 NA CASSPQAASDTQYF TGTGCCAGCAGCCCCCAAGCGGCCAGCGATACGCAGTATTTT
TRBJ1-5 NA TRBV10-3 NA CAISESWGSNQPQHF TGTGCCATCAGTGAGTCGTGGGGGAGCAATCAGCCCCAGCATTTT